Following are 2 T cell receptor beta chains from one sample sequenced in a study of shared clonotypes between healthy human individuals. The method was immunoSEQ multiplex PCR; TCRdb's version includes in-frame clones alone and lacks a portion of them. This table holds 2,500,000 or so clones, around 93% found once. The sample taken for sequencing was naive CD4+ T cells from PBMCs. Subset indicated: CD45RA+ positively selected. The receptors come from a man younger than 30 in good health. Some clones in this sample may be carry-over from other donors' samples.

This rearrangement joins TRBV5-1 to TRBJ1-2; maybe TRBD1 (5 bases). The CDR3 is 14 residues long. V was pared by 7 bases and J by 8 bases, with 21 bases between. Per germline, CDR1 SGHRS and CDR2 YFSETQ. CDR3 bases: TGCGCCAGCTTGGTCGATGGGCAGGGTAACGGCTACACCTTC. It specifies CASLVDGQGNGYTF. The full variable domain, with the rest looked up from reference TRBV5-1 and TRBJ1-2, is KAGVTQTPRYLIKTRGQQVTLSCSPISGHRSVSWYQQTPGQGLQFLFEYFSETQRNKGNFPGRFSGRQFSNSRSEMNVSTLELGDSALYLCASLVDGQGNGYTFGSGTRLTVV.

The chain combines TRBV6-5 with TRBJ1-2, with 7 bases that match TRBD1. The ends lost 6 bases at V and 2 bases at J; junction bases unmatched: 3. The CDR3 length is 13 residues. Germline CDR1 is MNHEY and CDR2 is SVGAGI. CDR3 sequence (DNA): TGTGCCAGCAGAGAGACAGGGAACTATGGCTACACCTTC. It codes for CASRETGNYGYTF.